This T cell receptor (beta chain) appears in the sequencing data of a study of cytomegalovirus exposure and HLA in healthy donors. Whole-study results and caveats: Confirmation was obtained in vitro that a few CMV-associated chains are specific for CMV antigens.

The germline V gene encodes CDR1 SGHNT and CDR2 YYREEE (reference sequence). V trimming: 4 bases; J trimming: 0 bases; junction bases outside the gene matches: 3. The CDR3 consists of 14 residues. Using immunoSEQ multiplex PCR, the repertoire was profiled, and TCRdb retains in-frame clones only, with some absent. This repertoire shows approximately 65,000 clones, 94% found once; its top ten account for more than 0.8%. A word on this clone: Its target is unknown.

The sequenced material came from PBMCs. This rearrangement joins TRBV5-4 to TRBJ2-7; 8 positions match TRBD1. The clonotype originates from a woman aged 18-35 years in good health and CMV-seronegative. The CDR3: CASSRDRNSYEQYF. The CDR3 nucleotides are TGTGCCAGCAGCCGGGACAGGAACTCCTACGAGCAGTACTTC.